Below are 32 T cell receptor beta chains sequenced from a single sample in a study of blood T cell repertoires in COVID-19. Measured with immunoSEQ multiplex PCR; TCRdb has only the in-frame clones, and not every one. The repertoire has 200,000 to 250,000 clones, 70% to 90% of them found once; the top ten carry under 14%. Sequences were obtained from PBMCs or T cells enriched from blood (not recorded which). Receptors were obtained from a man younger than 40 who had recovered from COVID-19.

The chain is built from TRBV19 and TRBJ1-2; D may be TRBD1 (6 bases). This CDR3 is built from 12 residues. Germline V gene data show CDR1 as LNHDA and CDR2 as SQIVND (reference sequence). The V end was cut by 7 bases, the J end by 4 bases, with 10 bases between. DNA for the CDR3: TGTGCCAGTACGGGGACATCCTATGGCTACACCTTC. This translates into CASTGTSYGYTF.

The V call is TRBV5-8, the J call TRBJ2-7; D might be TRBD2 (7 bases). The CDR3 loop spans 17 amino acids. Deletions cut 0 bases from V and 0 bases from J, with 16 bases between. Germline assignment: CDR1 SGHTS and CDR2 YDEGEE. CDR3 sequence: CASSLVRGATISYEQYF. In DNA, the CDR3 is TGTGCCAGCAGCTTGGTTCGGGGGGCAACGATCTCCTACGAGCAGTACTTC.

The DNA of the CDR3 is TGCGCCAGCAAGGATAGCGGCTACAATGAGCAGTTCTTC. Its translation is CASKDSGYNEQFF. The rearrangement joins TRBV10-2 to TRBJ2-1, with D possibly TRBD2 on 6 matching bases. Germline lookup yields CDR1 WSHSY and CDR2 SAAADI. V lost 7 bases to trimming and J lost 3 bases, with 10 bases between them. The CDR3 covers 13 residues.

The chain couples TRBV30 to TRBJ2-7, with 9 bases matching TRBD2. Germline V gene sequence: CDR1 GTSNPN, CDR2 SVGIG (reference sequence). V trimming: 3 bases; J trimming: 2 bases; junction bases outside the gene matches: 5. The CDR3 has 14 residues. CDR3 sequence: CAWSGAGGPYEQYF. CDR3 sequence (DNA): TGTGCCTGGAGCGGAGCGGGAGGCCCCTACGAGCAGTACTTC.

The chain uses TRBV5-1 and TRBJ1-6; D gene unclear. Germline V CDR1 and CDR2: SGHRS, YFSETQ. CDR3 length: 14 residues. V was shortened by 0 bases and J by 9 bases, with 10 bases between the two germline ends. In DNA form, the CDR3 reads TGCGCCAGCAGCTTGGCAGAGGCGGGTTCACCCCTCCACTTT. Its translation is CASSLAEAGSPLHF.

V usage is TRBV28 and J usage is TRBJ1-2; D call uncertain. This CDR3 spans 14 amino acids. Between the trimmed V and J ends, which lost 5 bases and 4 bases, there was a span of 14 bases. The germline gives CDR1 MDHEN, CDR2 SYDVKM. The CDR3 DNA sequence: TGTGCCAGCAGTCGACACGTCGGCCCCTATGGCTACACCTTC. It codes for CASSRHVGPYGYTF.

The chain carries TRBV5-1 and TRBJ2-2; D is ambiguous. V was clipped by 1 base and J by 2 bases, with 6 bases between them. From germline, CDR1 is SGHRS and CDR2 YFSETQ. CDR3 length equals 14 residues. The CDR3 DNA reads TGCGCCAGCAGCTTGTACAGAAACACCGGGGAGCTGTTTTTT. Translated: CASSLYRNTGELFF.

The gene calls are TRBV4-3 and TRBJ2-2; TRBD2 is a possible D gene (6 bases). The V end was cut by 4 bases, the J end by 13 bases, with 22 bases between. Germline lookup yields CDR1 LGHNA and CDR2 YSLEER. The CDR3 length is 15 residues. In DNA, the CDR3 is TGCGCCAGCAGCCCTCGGAACGGGGGAGCTTTCTGGCTGTTTTTT. It specifies CASSPRNGGAFWLFF.

This clone has only one observation. The chain recombines TRBV28 with TRBJ1-3, with a tentative D call TRBD1 (5 bases). Trimming shortened V by 3 bases and J by 4 bases, and 13 bases separated the two germline ends. The germline V gene encodes CDR1 MDHEN and CDR2 SYDVKM. The CDR3 length is 15 residues. The CDR3 nucleotides read TGTGCCAGCAGTTTCGTGGTAGGGGTGGGAAACACCATATATTTT. This sequence encodes CASSFVVGVGNTIYF.

Only one count was recorded for this clone. The chain employs TRBV12-3 or TRBV12-4 and TRBJ2-7, with D perhaps TRBD1 (5 bases). V lost 6 bases, J lost 0 bases, and 6 bases lay in between. The CDR3 length is 12 residues. The CDR3 DNA sequence: TGTGCCAGCAGAGACAGCTCCTACGAGCAGTACTTC. Translated, it gives CASRDSSYEQYF.

J is TRBJ2-5 and V is TRBV7-2; 12 nucleotides align to TRBD1. The CDR3 consists of 16 residues. Germline CDR1 and CDR2: SGHTA and FQGNSA. Unmatched junction bases numbered 10, after V lost 5 bases and J lost 6 bases. The CDR3 DNA follows: TGTGCCAGCAGCCCCGGGACAGGGGGCGGTAAGAAGACCCAGTACTTC. Translated, it gives CASSPGTGGGKKTQYF. Drawing the rest from reference TRBV7-2 and TRBJ2-5, the complete variable domain is GAGVSQSPSNKVTEKGKDVELRCDPISGHTALYWYRQSLGQGLEFLIYFQGNSAPDKSGLPSDRFSAERTGGSVSTLTIQRTQQEDSAVYLCASSPGTGGGKKTQYFGPGTRLLVL.

The CDR3 here is CASARDRINEQFF. The CDR3 DNA follows: TGTGCCAGTGCCCGGGACAGGATTAATGAGCAGTTCTTC. The chain is built from TRBV7-9 and TRBJ2-1; 8 nucleotides match TRBD1. Germline lookup yields CDR1 SEHNR and CDR2 FQNEAQ (reference sequence). CDR3 size: 13 residues. The trim removed 9 bases at V and 7 bases at J, leaving 8 bases unmatched.

The chain is built from TRBV13 and TRBJ2-7, with TRBD1 identical over 7 bases. CDR3 size: 16 residues. Germline V gene data show CDR1 as PRHDT and CDR2 as FYEKMQ (reference sequence). With 0 bases clipped from V and 4 bases from J, the junction kept 9 bases outside the gene matches. The CDR3 here is CASSLGVGQGVYEQYF. The CDR3 DNA sequence: TGTGCCAGCAGCTTAGGGGTAGGGCAGGGGGTTTACGAGCAGTACTTC.

The genes are TRBV30 and TRBJ1-2; D unresolved. V was clipped by 1 base and J by 4 bases, with 16 bases between them. The CDR3 totals 15 residues. CDR1 is GTSNPN, CDR2 SVGIG, per germline (reference sequence). CDR3 sequence: CAWSGGSSGGYGYTF. The DNA of the CDR3 is TGTGCCTGGAGTGGGGGTTCATCCGGAGGCTATGGCTACACCTTC.

The V gene is TRBV24-1, the J gene TRBJ2-7; 12 nucleotides line up with TRBD2. Per germline, CDR1 KGHDR and CDR2 SFDVKD. The CDR3 is made up of 19 amino acids. J gave up 0 bases and V 4 bases, and 12 bases lay outside the gene matches. The CDR3 DNA follows: TGTGCCACCAGTGACCCGTGGTGGCTAGCGGGGGGGTCCTCCTACGAGCAGTACTTC. Protein: CATSDPWWLAGGSSYEQYF.

This chain uses TRBV12-3 or TRBV12-4 with TRBJ2-1, with D uncertain. The V and J ends lost 3 bases and 10 bases respectively, with 4 bases between them. The CDR3 loop spans 10 amino acids. The CDR3 DNA is TGTGCCAGCAGTTTGGCCGAGCAGTTCTTC. This codes for CASSLAEQFF.

The CDR3 is CASSPGEPQHF. Written as DNA, the CDR3 is TGTGCCAGCAGCCCTGGAGAGCCCCAGCATTTT. This chain links TRBV2 with TRBJ1-5; D unresolved. The CDR3 totals 11 residues. Germline V gene data show CDR1 as SNHLY and CDR2 as FYNNEI. Trimming took off 6 bases at V and 8 bases at J, with 8 bases between the two ends. The full variable domain, rest sourced from reference TRBV2 and TRBJ1-5, is EPEVTQTPSHQVTQMGQEVILRCVPISNHLYFYWYRQILGQKVEFLVSFYNNEISEKSEIFDDQFSVERPDGSNFTLKIRSTKLEDSAMYFCASSPGEPQHFGDGTRLSIL.

The rearrangement links TRBV5-1 to TRBJ2-1, with unresolved D. The CDR3 is 13 residues long. Trimming stripped 0 bases from V and 9 bases from J, with 10 bases between. Germline V gene lookup returns CDR1 SGHRS and CDR2 YFSETQ. CDR3 protein: CASSLASPSEQFF. CDR3 sequence (DNA): TGCGCCAGCAGCTTGGCCTCGCCTAGTGAGCAGTTCTTC.

The gene calls are TRBV3-1 (or the pseudogene TRBV3-2) and TRBJ1-4, with D possibly TRBD1 on 5 matching bases. From germline, CDR1 is LGHDT and CDR2 YNNKEL (reference sequence). V shed 1 base and J shed 8 bases, with 8 bases lying between them. This CDR3 contains 13 residues. In DNA, the CDR3 is TGTGCCAGCAGCCAAGGGGGGAGGGAAAAACTGTTTTTT. Protein product: CASSQGGREKLFF.

The chain recombines TRBV2 with TRBJ2-7; TRBD2 might be the D (6 bases). The CDR3 is made up of 16 amino acids. Germline V gives CDR1 SNHLY, CDR2 FYNNEI. With 4 bases removed from V and 0 bases from J, the gap between germline ends came to 16 bases. The CDR3 DNA reads as TGTGCCAGCAGTGGTGTGGCGGGGTTGAGCTCCTACGAGCAGTACTTC. Translated: CASSGVAGLSSYEQYF. Full variable domain (rest looked up from reference TRBV2 and TRBJ2-7): EPEVTQTPSHQVTQMGQEVILRCVPISNHLYFYWYRQILGQKVEFLVSFYNNEISEKSEIFDDQFSVERPDGSNFTLKIRSTKLEDSAMYFCASSGVAGLSSYEQYFGPGTRLTVT.

Worth noting for this clone: Other DNA sequences within the sample encode an identical CDR3. The chain has TRBV3-1 (or the pseudogene TRBV3-2) and TRBJ2-3; D may be TRBD2 (6 bases). This CDR3 is 16 amino acids long. CDR1 is LGHDT, CDR2 YNNKEL, per germline (reference sequence). Trimming left V 4 bases short and J 0 bases short, with 14 bases between. The CDR3 DNA reads TGTGCCAGCAGCCCTTATAGCGGATCAAGCACAGATACGCAGTATTTT. Translation: CASSPYSGSSTDTQYF.

This clone was picked up a small number of times. The chain has TRBV5-1 and TRBJ1-4, with TRBD1 identical over 11 bases. V lost 2 bases to trimming and J lost 5 bases; unmatched junction nucleotides: 2. From germline, CDR1 is SGHRS and CDR2 YFSETQ. The CDR3 length is 15 residues. CDR3 in amino acids: CASSFGDRGNEKLFF. CDR3 sequence (DNA): TGCGCCAGCAGCTTCGGGGACAGGGGGAATGAAAAACTGTTTTTT.

The rearrangement uses TRBV28 and TRBJ1-2; D is undetermined. This CDR3 spans 11 amino acids. CDR1 is MDHEN and CDR2 is SYDVKM in the germline V gene. V dropped 7 bases and J dropped 4 bases, with 7 bases sitting between them. CDR3 coding DNA: TGTGCCAGCACTGGACTCTATGGCTACACCTTC. Translation: CASTGLYGYTF.

The gene calls are TRBV7-2 and TRBJ2-7; 8 bases align to TRBD2. Germline CDR1 is SGHTA and CDR2 is FQGNSA. Trimming removed 1 base from V and 7 bases from J; junction bases left unmatched: 3. CDR3 length: 13 amino acids. CDR3 DNA: TGTGCCAGCAGCTTAGACGGGAGGGGAGAGCAGTACTTC. Amino acid sequence: CASSLDGRGEQYF.

This clone has just one count. The rearrangement uses TRBV4-1 and TRBJ2-1, with D perhaps matching TRBD2 (6 bases). Germline CDR1 and CDR2: MGHRA and YSYEKL. Trimming cost V 1 base and J 6 bases, with 13 bases left between them. CDR3 length: 15 amino acids. Written as DNA, the CDR3 is TGCGCCAGCAGCCAAGTAGGCGGGAATTTCAATGAGCAGTTCTTC. Protein sequence: CASSQVGGNFNEQFF.

As DNA, the CDR3 is TGTGCCAGCAGCTTATCCGGGGATTACGAGCAGTACTTC. Its translation is CASSLSGDYEQYF. The rearrangement joins TRBV7-8 to TRBJ2-7; a weak D match, TRBD2 (5 bases). Germline CDR1 SGHVS, CDR2 FQNEAQ. Trimming shortened V by 2 bases and J by 4 bases, and 9 bases separated the two germline ends. This CDR3 is built from 13 residues.

The CDR3: CASSGSGGEKLFF. CDR3 in DNA: TGTGCCAGCAGTGGTTCGGGGGGTGAAAAACTGTTTTTT. This chain links TRBV2 with TRBJ1-4; TRBD1 is a possible D gene (5 bases). The CDR3 runs to 13 residues. The germline V gene has CDR1 SNHLY and CDR2 FYNNEI. Trimming took off 4 bases at V and 7 bases at J, with 10 bases between the two ends.

This clone has just one count. The CDR3 loop is CASSLFAGRGAGNEQFF. CDR3 nucleotides: TGTGCCAGCAGCTTATTTGCTGGCCGGGGGGCCGGAAATGAGCAGTTCTTC. V gene TRBV11-2 combines with J gene TRBJ2-1; D is possibly TRBD2 (7 bases). Per the germline V gene, CDR1 is SGHAT and CDR2 is FQNNGV. The CDR3 is made up of 17 amino acids. Trimming took 2 bases from V and 7 from J, leaving 21 bases between them.

This chain links TRBV7-2 with TRBJ2-5, with TRBD2 matching over 11 bases. The V gene's germline CDR1 is SGHTA and CDR2 FQGNSA. V shed 1 base and J 5 bases; nucleotides not matched to a gene: 6. CDR3 size: 16 residues. The CDR3, as DNA: TGTGCCAGCAGCTTAGATCTAGCGGGAGGTAGTGAGACCCAGTACTTC. Encoded protein: CASSLDLAGGSETQYF.

This rearrangement joins TRBV28 to TRBJ2-1, with 8 bases lining up with TRBD2. CDR1 and CDR2 (germline): MDHEN, SYDVKM. The CDR3 spans 14 residues. The V and J ends lost 6 bases and 9 bases, in that order; junction bases with no gene match: 10. CDR3 loop: CASRPGFRGGEQFF. DNA of the CDR3: TGTGCCAGCAGACCGGGATTCCGGGGGGGTGAGCAGTTCTTC.

This chain uses TRBV3-1 (or the pseudogene TRBV3-2) with TRBJ1-6; TRBD1 is a possible D gene (5 bases). Trimming removed 4 bases at V and 7 bases at J, with 26 bases between. This CDR3 has 19 residues. Germline V CDR1 and CDR2: LGHDT, YNNKEL (reference sequence). CDR3: CASSPTDFPGTHRNSPLHF. DNA of the CDR3: TGTGCCAGCAGCCCAACCGATTTCCCCGGGACTCACCGAAATTCACCCCTCCACTTT.

V usage is TRBV12-3 or TRBV12-4 and J usage is TRBJ1-5, with D possibly matching TRBD1 (6 bases). Trimming removed 3 bases at V and 10 bases at J, with 13 bases between. The CDR3 totals 13 residues. CDR3 DNA sequence: TGTGCCAGCAGTTTTACAGGGCGGGTCCCCCAGCATTTT. It translates to CASSFTGRVPQHF.